This is a list of T cell receptor beta chains from one sample in a study of cytomegalovirus exposure and HLA in healthy donors. TCRdb keeps only in-frame clones here, not all; method: immunoSEQ multiplex PCR. The table has some 160,000 clones, 76% seen once. Material for sequencing was PBMCs. These receptors all stem from a woman aged 40 to 50 in good health and CMV-seronegative. Both conserved end residues are part of each CDR3. A D gene is named only where the DNA matches it firmly. Only part of the rows carry a size: once, few, many, or a class if the clone is expanded.

CDR3: CASSLLNRGEQYF
DNA: TGTGCCAGCAGCTTGCTGAACAGGGGCGAGCAGTACTTC
V: TRBV5-5
J: TRBJ2-7
size: -
D: TRBD1

CDR3: CASAKQTGTNEKLFF
DNA: TGTGCCAGCGCTAAGCAAACCGGGACTAATGAAAAACTGTTTTTT
V: TRBV6-1
J: TRBJ1-4
size: -
D: -

CDR3: CSVKRQGGYTEAFF
DNA: TGCAGCGTTAAGCGACAGGGAGGTTACACTGAAGCTTTCTTT
V: TRBV29-1
J: TRBJ1-1
size: -
D: TRBD1

CDR3: CASRTGVGTEAFF
DNA: TGTGCCAGCAGGACAGGTGTTGGCACTGAAGCTTTCTTT
V: TRBV25-1
J: TRBJ1-1
size: -
D: -

CDR3: CASSPGGGHYGGYTF
DNA: TGTGCCAGCAGCCCCGGGGGGGGCCACTATGGAGGCTACACCTTC
V: TRBV5-4
J: TRBJ1-2
size: -
D: -

CDR3: CASSLPGQRSTDTQYF
DNA: TGTGCCAGCAGCTTGCCCGGCCAGCGGAGCACAGATACGCAGTATTTT
V: TRBV5-4
J: TRBJ2-3
size: -
D: -

CDR3: CASGGDGDYNEQFF
DNA: TGTGCCAGCGGAGGGGACGGGGACTACAATGAGCAGTTCTTC
V: TRBV6-1
J: TRBJ2-1
size: -
D: -

CDR3: CASSLIGRGEQYF
DNA: TGTGCCAGCAGCCTAATCGGCAGGGGCGAGCAGTACTTC
V: TRBV7-9
J: TRBJ2-7
size: -
D: -

CDR3: CATSRDAGGSYEQYF
DNA: TGTGCCACCAGCAGAGATGCAGGGGGCTCCTACGAGCAGTACTTC
V: TRBV15
J: TRBJ2-7
size: -
D: TRBD1

CDR3: CATGQDSYEQYF
DNA: TGTGCCACTGGACAGGACTCCTACGAGCAGTACTTC
V: TRBV19
J: TRBJ2-7
size: -
D: TRBD1

CDR3: CAWSLRDTAQHF
DNA: TGTGCCTGGAGTCTCCGGGACACGGCCCAGCATTTT
V: TRBV30
J: TRBJ1-5
size: few
D: -

CDR3: CASSSINRATEAFF
DNA: TGTGCCAGCAGCTCTATAAACAGGGCCACTGAAGCTTTCTTT
V: TRBV11-2
J: TRBJ1-1
size: -
D: -

CDR3: CASSPRQGSGEAFF
DNA: TGTGCCAGCTCACCCCGCCAGGGAAGTGGTGAAGCTTTCTTT
V: TRBV18
J: TRBJ1-1
size: -
D: -

CDR3: CASSRGGGYTF
DNA: TGTGCCAGCAGCAGAGGTGGAGGCTACACCTTC
V: TRBV9
J: TRBJ1-2
size: few
D: -

CDR3: CASSRAGGTAGLEQYF
DNA: TGTGCCAGCAGCCGAGCCGGGGGGACGGCAGGACTCGAGCAGTACTTC
V: TRBV7-2
J: TRBJ2-7
size: -
D: TRBD2

CDR3: CASSLRQGASYEQYF
DNA: TGTGCCAGCAGCTTGAGACAGGGGGCATCCTACGAGCAGTACTTC
V: TRBV7-8
J: TRBJ2-7
size: few
D: TRBD1

CDR3: CASSHASGTAYEQYF
DNA: TGCGCCAGCAGCCATGCTAGCGGGACCGCCTACGAGCAGTACTTC
V: TRBV5-1
J: TRBJ2-7
size: -
D: TRBD2

CDR3: CASRTGREYEQYF
DNA: TGTGCCAGCAGGACAGGGAGAGAATACGAGCAGTACTTC
V: TRBV6-5
J: TRBJ2-7
size: -
D: TRBD1

CDR3: CASSPRTENYEQYF
DNA: TGCGCCAGCAGCCCCCGGACAGAAAACTACGAGCAGTACTTC
V: TRBV5-1
J: TRBJ2-7
size: -
D: -

CDR3: CASPTGGPVDKTDTQYF
DNA: TGTGCCAGCCCCACGGGGGGACCCGTAGATAAGACAGATACGCAGTATTTT
V: TRBV21-1
J: TRBJ2-3
size: few
D: -

CDR3: CASSLTGNTFYEQFF
DNA: TGTGCCAGCAGCTTAACAGGAAACACTTTTTATGAGCAGTTCTTC
V: TRBV7-6
J: TRBJ2-1
size: -
D: -

CDR3: CSSSPPSRDRHGYTF
DNA: TGTTCCAGCAGCCCCCCGTCCCGGGACAGGCATGGCTACACCTTC
V: TRBV7-9
J: TRBJ1-2
size: once
D: TRBD1

CDR3: CASSSRGHLEKLFF
DNA: TGTGCCAGCAGTTCCCGCGGACATTTAGAAAAACTGTTTTTT
V: TRBV6-5
J: TRBJ1-4
size: few
D: -

CDR3: CASSTRTGAGELFF
DNA: TGTGCCAGCAGTACTCGGACAGGGGCCGGGGAGCTGTTTTTT
V: TRBV6-1
J: TRBJ2-2
size: -
D: TRBD1

CDR3: CASSLVTGIYTF
DNA: TGTGCCAGCAGCTTAGTCACGGGGATATACACCTTC
V: TRBV7-9
J: TRBJ1-2
size: -
D: -

CDR3: CASSMGGPGELFF
DNA: TGTGCCAGTAGTATGGGGGGGCCCGGGGAGCTGTTTTTT
V: TRBV19
J: TRBJ2-2
size: -
D: -

CDR3: CAWEVDIRTEAFF
DNA: TGTGCCTGGGAGGTGGACATAAGAACTGAAGCTTTCTTT
V: TRBV30
J: TRBJ1-1
size: -
D: -

CDR3: CAISEPGMRGEKLFF
DNA: TGTGCCATCAGTGAGCCAGGGATGAGAGGTGAAAAACTGTTTTTT
V: TRBV10-3
J: TRBJ1-4
size: -
D: -

CDR3: CASSLGENQPQHF
DNA: TGCGCCAGCAGCTTGGGAGAGAATCAGCCCCAGCATTTT
V: TRBV5-1
J: TRBJ1-5
size: -
D: -

CDR3: CASSSGYGYTF
DNA: TGTGCCAGCAGCTCAGGGTATGGCTACACCTTC
V: TRBV5-6
J: TRBJ1-2
size: once
D: -

CDR3: CAIRAGVLVNEQFF
DNA: TGTGCCATCAGGGCGGGAGTCCTGGTCAATGAGCAGTTCTTC
V: TRBV10-3
J: TRBJ2-1
size: -
D: TRBD2

CDR3: CASSPGISNSPLHF
DNA: TGTGCCAGCTCACCGGGCATCTCAAATTCACCCCTCCACTTT
V: TRBV18
J: TRBJ1-6
size: once
D: -

CDR3: CASSYSLAGVDTQYF
DNA: TGTGCCAGCAGTTACTCACTAGCGGGAGTAGATACGCAGTATTTT
V: TRBV6-5
J: TRBJ2-3
size: -
D: TRBD2

CDR3: CASSVLEGGLYF
DNA: TGTGCCAGCAGCGTCCTGGAGGGAGGGTTGTACTTC
V: TRBV11-2
J: TRBJ2-7
size: -
D: TRBD2

CDR3: CASSPSGRYGEQFF
DNA: TGTGCCAGCAGTCCGTCGGGAAGGTATGGTGAGCAGTTCTTC
V: TRBV25-1
J: TRBJ2-1
size: -
D: -

CDR3: CASSLQGGGYQPQHF
DNA: TGTGCCAGCAGCTTGCAGGGCGGGGGGTATCAGCCCCAGCATTTT
V: TRBV5-5
J: TRBJ1-5
size: -
D: -

CDR3: CASSPAQGAEGYTF
DNA: TGCGCCAGCAGCCCCGCACAGGGGGCCGAAGGCTACACCTTC
V: TRBV5-1
J: TRBJ1-2
size: -
D: TRBD1

CDR3: CASSPPRPPEGEKLFF
DNA: TGTGCCAGCTCACCACCGAGACCTCCAGAGGGTGAAAAACTGTTTTTT
V: TRBV18
J: TRBJ1-4
size: few
D: -

CDR3: CAWSSGRVEQYF
DNA: TGTGCCTGGAGCTCAGGAAGAGTCGAGCAGTACTTC
V: TRBV30
J: TRBJ2-7
size: -
D: -

CDR3: CSSSQAQGGPNQPQHF
DNA: TGTTCCAGCAGCCAGGCCCAGGGGGGCCCCAATCAGCCCCAGCATTTT
V: TRBV7-9
J: TRBJ1-5
size: -
D: TRBD1

CDR3: CASSVGGGDTEAFF
DNA: TGTGCCAGCAGTGTCGGAGGGGGGGACACTGAAGCTTTCTTT
V: TRBV6-6
J: TRBJ1-1
size: -
D: -

CDR3: CASSPFTGYNQPQHF
DNA: TGTGCCAGCAGCCCATTCACAGGGTACAATCAGCCCCAGCATTTT
V: TRBV6-5
J: TRBJ1-5
size: -
D: -

CDR3: CASSPQGQGADTQYF
DNA: TGTGCCAGCTCACCACAGGGACAGGGGGCAGATACGCAGTATTTT
V: TRBV18
J: TRBJ2-3
size: -
D: TRBD1

CDR3: CASSEARNTGELFF
DNA: TGTGCCAGCAGTGAGGCCAGGAACACCGGGGAGCTGTTTTTT
V: TRBV6-4
J: TRBJ2-2
size: once
D: -

CDR3: CASSLGTVSSYEQYF
DNA: TGTGCCAGCAGCTTGGGGACAGTGAGCTCCTACGAGCAGTACTTC
V: TRBV5-4
J: TRBJ2-7
size: few
D: -

CDR3: CASSLGFSGGWETQYF
DNA: TGTGCCAGCAGCTTAGGGTTTAGCGGGGGGTGGGAGACCCAGTACTTC
V: TRBV7-8
J: TRBJ2-5
size: once
D: TRBD2

CDR3: CASSKDRGRNEKLFF
DNA: TGTGCCAGCAGTAAGGACAGGGGGAGGAATGAAAAACTGTTTTTT
V: TRBV2
J: TRBJ1-4
size: -
D: TRBD1

CDR3: CASSLADKTEAFF
DNA: TGTGCCAGCAGCTTAGCAGACAAGACTGAAGCTTTCTTT
V: TRBV7-9
J: TRBJ1-1
size: few
D: -

CDR3: CASSPNGQGNYGYTF
DNA: TGTGCCAGCTCACCTAACGGACAGGGGAACTATGGCTACACCTTC
V: TRBV18
J: TRBJ1-2
size: -
D: TRBD1

CDR3: CASTPWQGSHGYTF
DNA: TGTGCCAGTACCCCCTGGCAGGGATCCCATGGCTACACCTTC
V: TRBV19
J: TRBJ1-2
size: -
D: -

CDR3: CASSAEIPGMNTEAFF
DNA: TGTGCCAGCAGCGCTGAGATCCCAGGGATGAACACTGAAGCTTTCTTT
V: TRBV9
J: TRBJ1-1
size: -
D: -